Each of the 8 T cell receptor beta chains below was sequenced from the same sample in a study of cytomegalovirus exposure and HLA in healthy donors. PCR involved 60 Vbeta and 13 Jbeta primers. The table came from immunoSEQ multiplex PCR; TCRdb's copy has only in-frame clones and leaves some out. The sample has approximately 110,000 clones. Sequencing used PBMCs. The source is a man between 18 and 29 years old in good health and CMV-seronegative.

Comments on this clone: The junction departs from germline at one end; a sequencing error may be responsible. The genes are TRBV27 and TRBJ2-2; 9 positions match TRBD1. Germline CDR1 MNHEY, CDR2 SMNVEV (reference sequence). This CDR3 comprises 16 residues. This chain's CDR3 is CAGSRGQGLNTGELFF. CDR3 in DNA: TGTGCCGGCAGCCGTGGACAGGGGCTTAACACCGGGGAGCTGTTTTTT.

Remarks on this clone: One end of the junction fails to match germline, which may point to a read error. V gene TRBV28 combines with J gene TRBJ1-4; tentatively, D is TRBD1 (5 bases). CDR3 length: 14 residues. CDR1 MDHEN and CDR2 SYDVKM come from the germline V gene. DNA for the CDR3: TGTGCCAGCAGTTCCGGGGGGACTAAAGAAAAACTGTTTTTT. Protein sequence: CASSSGGTKEKLFF. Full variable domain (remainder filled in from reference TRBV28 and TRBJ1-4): DVKVTQSSRYLVKRTGEKVFLECVQDMDHENMFWYRQDPGLGLRLIYFSYDVKMKEKGDIPEGYSVSREKKERFSLILESASTNQTSMYLCASSSGGTKEKLFFGSGTQLSVL.

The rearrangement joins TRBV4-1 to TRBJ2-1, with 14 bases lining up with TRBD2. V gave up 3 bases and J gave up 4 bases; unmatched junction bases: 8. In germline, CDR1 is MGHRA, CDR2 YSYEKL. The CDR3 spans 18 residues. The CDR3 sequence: CASSQGGTSGGLYNEQFF. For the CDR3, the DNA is TGCGCCAGCAGCCAGGGAGGGACTAGCGGGGGACTTTACAATGAGCAGTTCTTC.

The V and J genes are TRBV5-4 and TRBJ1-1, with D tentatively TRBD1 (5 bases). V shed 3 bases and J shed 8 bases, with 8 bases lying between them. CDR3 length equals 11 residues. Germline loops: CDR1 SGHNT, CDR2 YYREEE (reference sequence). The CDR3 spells CASSYGQEAFF. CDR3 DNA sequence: TGTGCCAGCAGCTATGGACAAGAAGCTTTCTTT.

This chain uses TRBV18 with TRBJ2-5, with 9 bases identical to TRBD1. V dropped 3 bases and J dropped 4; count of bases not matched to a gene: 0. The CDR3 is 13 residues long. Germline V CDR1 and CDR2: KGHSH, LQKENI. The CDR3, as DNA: TGTGCCAGCTCACCGGGACAGGGAGAGACCCAGTACTTC. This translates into CASSPGQGETQYF.

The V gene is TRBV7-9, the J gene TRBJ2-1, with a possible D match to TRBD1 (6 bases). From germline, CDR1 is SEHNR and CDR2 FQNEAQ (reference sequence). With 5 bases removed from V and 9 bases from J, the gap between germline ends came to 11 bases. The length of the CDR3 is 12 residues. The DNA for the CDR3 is TGTGCCAGCAGCCAACAGGGTCTTGAGCAGTTCTTC. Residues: CASSQQGLEQFF.

Here the CDR3 reads CSARGSPEQYF. The CDR3 nucleotides read TGCAGTGCCCGCGGCAGTCCCGAGCAGTACTTC. The rearrangement uses TRBV20-1 and TRBJ2-7; D is unresolved. The V end was cut by 6 bases, the J end by 6 bases, with 12 bases between. CDR1 is DFQATT, CDR2 SNEGSKA, per germline (reference sequence). The CDR3 contains 11 residues.

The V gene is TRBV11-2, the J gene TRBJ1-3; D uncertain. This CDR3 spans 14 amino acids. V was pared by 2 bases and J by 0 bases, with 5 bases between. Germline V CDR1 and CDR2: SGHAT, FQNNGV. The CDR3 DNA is TGTGCCAGCAGCTTATTCCTCTCTGGAAACACCATATATTTT. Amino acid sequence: CASSLFLSGNTIYF.